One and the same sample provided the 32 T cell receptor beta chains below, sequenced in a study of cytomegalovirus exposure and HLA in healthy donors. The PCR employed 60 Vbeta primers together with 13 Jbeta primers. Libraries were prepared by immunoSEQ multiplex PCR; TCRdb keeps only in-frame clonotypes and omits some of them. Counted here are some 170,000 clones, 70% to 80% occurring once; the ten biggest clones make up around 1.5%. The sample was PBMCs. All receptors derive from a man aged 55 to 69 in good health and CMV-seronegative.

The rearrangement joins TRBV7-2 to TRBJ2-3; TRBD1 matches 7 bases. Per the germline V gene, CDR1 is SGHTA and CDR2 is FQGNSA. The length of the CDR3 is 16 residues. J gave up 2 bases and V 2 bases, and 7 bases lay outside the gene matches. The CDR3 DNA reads TGTGCCAGCAGCTTAATGCTGGGACAGATCACAGATACGCAGTATTTT. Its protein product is CASSLMLGQITDTQYF.

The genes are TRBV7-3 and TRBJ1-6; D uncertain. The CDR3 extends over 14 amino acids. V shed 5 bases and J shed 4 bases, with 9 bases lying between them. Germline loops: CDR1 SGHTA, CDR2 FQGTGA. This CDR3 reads CASSIDGYNSPLHF. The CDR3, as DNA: TGTGCCAGCAGCATCGACGGGTATAATTCACCCCTCCACTTT. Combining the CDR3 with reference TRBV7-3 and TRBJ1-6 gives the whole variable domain GAGVSQTPSNKVTEKGKYVELRCDPISGHTALYWYRQSLGQGPEFLIYFQGTGAADDSGLPNDRFFAVRPEGSVSTLKIQRTERGDSAVYLCASSIDGYNSPLHFGNGTRLTVT.

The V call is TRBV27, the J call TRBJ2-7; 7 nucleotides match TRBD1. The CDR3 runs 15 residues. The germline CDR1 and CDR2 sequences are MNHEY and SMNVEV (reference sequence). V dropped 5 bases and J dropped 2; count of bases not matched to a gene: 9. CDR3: CASSTTGPPAYEQYF. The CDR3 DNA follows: TGTGCCAGCAGTACGACAGGGCCACCAGCCTACGAGCAGTACTTC.

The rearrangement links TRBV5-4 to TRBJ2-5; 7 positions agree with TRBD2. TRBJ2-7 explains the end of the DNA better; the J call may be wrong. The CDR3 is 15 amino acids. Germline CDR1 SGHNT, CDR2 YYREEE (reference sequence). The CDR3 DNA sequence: TGTGCCAGCAGCTTTGGACTAGGAAGCTCCTACGAGCAGTACTTC. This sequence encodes CASSFGLGSSYEQYF.

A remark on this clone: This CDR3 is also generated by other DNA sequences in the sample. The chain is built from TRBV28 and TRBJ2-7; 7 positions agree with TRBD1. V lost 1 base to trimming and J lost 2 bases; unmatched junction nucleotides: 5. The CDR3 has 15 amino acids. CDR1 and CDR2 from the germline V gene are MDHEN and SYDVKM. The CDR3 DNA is TGTGCCAGCAGTTTATCAGGGGGACCTACCTACGAGCAGTACTTC. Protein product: CASSLSGGPTYEQYF. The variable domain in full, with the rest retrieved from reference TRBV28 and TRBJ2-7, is DVKVTQSSRYLVKRTGEKVFLECVQDMDHENMFWYRQDPGLGLRLIYFSYDVKMKEKGDIPEGYSVSREKKERFSLILESASTNQTSMYLCASSLSGGPTYEQYFGPGTRLTVT.

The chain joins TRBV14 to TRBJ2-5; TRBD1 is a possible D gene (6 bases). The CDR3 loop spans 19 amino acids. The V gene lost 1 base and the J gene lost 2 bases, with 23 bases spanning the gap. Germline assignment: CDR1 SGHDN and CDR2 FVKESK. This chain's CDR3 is CASSQVMQGTKLRQETQYF. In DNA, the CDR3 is TGTGCCAGCAGCCAAGTTATGCAGGGGACAAAGCTTCGACAAGAGACCCAGTACTTC.

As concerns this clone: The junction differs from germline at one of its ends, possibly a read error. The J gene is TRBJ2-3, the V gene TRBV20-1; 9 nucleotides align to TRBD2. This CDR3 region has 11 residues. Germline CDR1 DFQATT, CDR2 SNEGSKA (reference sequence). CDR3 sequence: CSASSGRGQNF. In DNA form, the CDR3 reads TGCAGTGCCAGTAGCGGGAGAGGGCAAAATTTT.

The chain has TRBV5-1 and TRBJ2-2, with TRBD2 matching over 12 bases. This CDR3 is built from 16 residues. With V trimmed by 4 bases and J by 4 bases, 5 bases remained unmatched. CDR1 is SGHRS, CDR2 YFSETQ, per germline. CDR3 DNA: TGCGCCAGCAGCACGACTAGCGGGAGTGGCACCGGGGAGCTGTTTTTT. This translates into CASSTTSGSGTGELFF.

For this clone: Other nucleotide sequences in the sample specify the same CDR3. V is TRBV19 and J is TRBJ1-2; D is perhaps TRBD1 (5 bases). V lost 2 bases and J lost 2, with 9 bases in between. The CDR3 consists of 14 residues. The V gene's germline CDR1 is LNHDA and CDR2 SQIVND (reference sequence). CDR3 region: CASSISGANYGYTF. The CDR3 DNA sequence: TGTGCCAGTAGTATATCTGGGGCCAACTATGGCTACACCTTC.

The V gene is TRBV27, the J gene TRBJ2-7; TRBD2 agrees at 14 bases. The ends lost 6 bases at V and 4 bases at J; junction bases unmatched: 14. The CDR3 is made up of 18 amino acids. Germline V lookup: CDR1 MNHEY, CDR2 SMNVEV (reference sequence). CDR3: CASRRSTTGLAGGYEQYF. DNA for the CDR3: TGTGCCAGCAGACGATCAACCACTGGACTAGCGGGAGGTTACGAGCAGTACTTC.

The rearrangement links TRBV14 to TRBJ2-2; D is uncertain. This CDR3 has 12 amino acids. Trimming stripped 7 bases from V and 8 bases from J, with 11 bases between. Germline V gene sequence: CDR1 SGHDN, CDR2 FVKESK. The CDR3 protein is CASKERGGELFF. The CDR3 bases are TGTGCCAGCAAGGAAAGAGGAGGGGAGCTGTTTTTT.

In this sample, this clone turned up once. CDR3 sequence: CASSLDSTGYTF. The CDR3 DNA sequence: TGCGCCAGCAGCTTGGACTCCACCGGCTACACCTTC. The V call is TRBV5-1, the J call TRBJ1-2; D ambiguous. The V gene's germline CDR1 is SGHRS and CDR2 YFSETQ. Deletions cut 0 bases from V and 8 bases from J, with 8 bases between. This CDR3 is 12 amino acids long.

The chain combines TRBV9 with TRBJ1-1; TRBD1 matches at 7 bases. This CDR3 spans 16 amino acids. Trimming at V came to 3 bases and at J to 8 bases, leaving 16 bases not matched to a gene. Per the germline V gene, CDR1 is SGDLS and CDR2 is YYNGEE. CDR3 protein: CASSALTSRDRYEAFF. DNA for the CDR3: TGTGCCAGCAGCGCTCTCACGAGTAGGGACAGATACGAAGCTTTCTTT.

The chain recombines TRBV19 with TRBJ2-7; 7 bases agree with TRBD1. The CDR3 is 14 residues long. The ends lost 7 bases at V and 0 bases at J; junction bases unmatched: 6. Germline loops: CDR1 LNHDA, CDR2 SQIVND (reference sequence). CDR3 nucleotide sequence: TGTGCCAGTAAGACAGGGACCAGCTCCTACGAGCAGTACTTC. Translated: CASKTGTSSYEQYF.

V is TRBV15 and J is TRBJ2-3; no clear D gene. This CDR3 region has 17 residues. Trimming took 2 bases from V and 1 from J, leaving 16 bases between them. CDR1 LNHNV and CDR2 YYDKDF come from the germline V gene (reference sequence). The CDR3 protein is CATSRQPTVGRTDTQYF. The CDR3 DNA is TGTGCCACCAGCAGACAGCCGACTGTGGGTCGCACAGATACGCAGTATTTT.

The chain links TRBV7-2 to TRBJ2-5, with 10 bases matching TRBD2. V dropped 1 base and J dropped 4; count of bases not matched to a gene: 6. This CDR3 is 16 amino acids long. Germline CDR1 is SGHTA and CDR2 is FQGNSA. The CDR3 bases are TGTGCCAGCAGCTTAGTCAGCGGGGGGGCCACAGAGACCCAGTACTTC. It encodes CASSLVSGGATETQYF.

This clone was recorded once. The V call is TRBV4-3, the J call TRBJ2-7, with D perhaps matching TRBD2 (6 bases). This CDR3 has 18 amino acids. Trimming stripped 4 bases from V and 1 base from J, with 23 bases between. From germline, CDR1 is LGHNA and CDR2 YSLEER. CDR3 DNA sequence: TGCGCCAGCAGCCTTACGCCCCTTTCAGCGGGCCTATCCTACGAGCAGTACTTC. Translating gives CASSLTPLSAGLSYEQYF.

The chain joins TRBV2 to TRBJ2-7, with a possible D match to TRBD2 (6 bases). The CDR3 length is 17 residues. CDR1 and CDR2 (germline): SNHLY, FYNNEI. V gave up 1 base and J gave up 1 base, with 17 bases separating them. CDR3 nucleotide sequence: TGTGCCAGCAGTGAAGGATTTGGGGCCCGGGGGTCCTACGAGCAGTACTTC. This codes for CASSEGFGARGSYEQYF.

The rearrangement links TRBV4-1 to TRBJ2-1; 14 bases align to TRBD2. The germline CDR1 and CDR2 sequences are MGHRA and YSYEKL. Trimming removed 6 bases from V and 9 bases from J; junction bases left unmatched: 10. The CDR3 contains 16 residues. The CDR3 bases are TGCGCCAGCAGGCCACCGGGACTAGCGGGGGCGGGTGAGCAGTTCTTC. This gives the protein CASRPPGLAGAGEQFF.

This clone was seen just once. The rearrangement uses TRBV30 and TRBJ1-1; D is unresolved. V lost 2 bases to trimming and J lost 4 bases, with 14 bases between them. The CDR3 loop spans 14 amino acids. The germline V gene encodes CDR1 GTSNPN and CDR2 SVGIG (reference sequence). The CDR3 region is CAWSLALGATEAFF. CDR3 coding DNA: TGTGCCTGGAGTTTGGCCCTTGGTGCCACTGAAGCTTTCTTT.

The CDR3 nucleotides are TGCGCCAGCAGCCAGGAGGAAGAGAATTCACCCCTCCACTTT. It yields the protein CASSQEEENSPLHF. The V gene is TRBV4-1, the J gene TRBJ1-6; D gene unclear. The CDR3 runs 14 residues. Germline V lookup: CDR1 MGHRA, CDR2 YSYEKL. V was pared by 3 bases and J by 7 bases, with 10 bases between.

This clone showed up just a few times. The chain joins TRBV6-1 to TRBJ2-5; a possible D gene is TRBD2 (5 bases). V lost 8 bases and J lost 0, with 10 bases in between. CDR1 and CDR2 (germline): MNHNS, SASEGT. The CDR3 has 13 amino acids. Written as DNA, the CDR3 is TGTGCCAGCGCCCGGGGAAACCAAGAGACCCAGTACTTC. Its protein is CASARGNQETQYF.

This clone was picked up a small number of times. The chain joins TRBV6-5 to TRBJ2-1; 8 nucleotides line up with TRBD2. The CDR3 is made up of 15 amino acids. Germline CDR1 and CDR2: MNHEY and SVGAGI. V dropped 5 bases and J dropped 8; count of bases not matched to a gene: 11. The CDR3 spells CASSLRREGHYEQFF. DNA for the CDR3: TGTGCCAGCAGTCTACGACGGGAGGGCCACTATGAGCAGTTCTTC.

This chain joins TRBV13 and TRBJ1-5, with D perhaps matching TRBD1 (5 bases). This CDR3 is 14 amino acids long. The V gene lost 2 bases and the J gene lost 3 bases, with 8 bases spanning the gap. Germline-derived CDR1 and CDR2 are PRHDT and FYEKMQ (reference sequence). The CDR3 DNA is TGTGCCAGCAGCTTACCAGGGAACAATCAGCCCCAGCATTTT. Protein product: CASSLPGNNQPQHF. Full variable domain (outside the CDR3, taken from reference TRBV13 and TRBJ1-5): AAGVIQSPRHLIKEKRETATLKCYPIPRHDTVYWYQQGPGQDPQFLISFYEKMQSDKGSIPDRFSAQQFSDYHSELNMSSLELGDSALYFCASSLPGNNQPQHFGDGTRLSIL.

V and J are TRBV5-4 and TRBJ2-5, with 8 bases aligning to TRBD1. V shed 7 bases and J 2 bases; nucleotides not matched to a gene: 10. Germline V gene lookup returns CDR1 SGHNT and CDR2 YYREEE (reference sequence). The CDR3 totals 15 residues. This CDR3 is CASQLDRGRQETQYF. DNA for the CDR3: TGTGCCAGCCAACTAGACAGGGGACGACAAGAGACCCAGTACTTC.

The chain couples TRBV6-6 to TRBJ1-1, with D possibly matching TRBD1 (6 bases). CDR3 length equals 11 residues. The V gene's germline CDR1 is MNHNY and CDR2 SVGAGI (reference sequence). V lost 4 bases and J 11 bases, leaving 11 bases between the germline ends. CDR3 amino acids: CASSSTGPAFF. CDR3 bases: TGTGCCAGCAGTTCTACAGGGCCCGCTTTCTTT.

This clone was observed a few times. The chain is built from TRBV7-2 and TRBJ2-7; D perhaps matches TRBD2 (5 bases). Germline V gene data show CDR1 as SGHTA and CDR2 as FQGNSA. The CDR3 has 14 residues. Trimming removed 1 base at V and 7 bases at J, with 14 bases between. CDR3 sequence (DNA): TGTGCCAGCAGCTTAGGGCGGGCTCTGGGGGAGCAGTACTTC. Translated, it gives CASSLGRALGEQYF.

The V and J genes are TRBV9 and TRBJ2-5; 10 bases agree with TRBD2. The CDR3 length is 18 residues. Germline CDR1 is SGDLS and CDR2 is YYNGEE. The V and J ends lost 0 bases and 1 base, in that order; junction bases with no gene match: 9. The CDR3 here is CASSVAGPSGGSQETQYF. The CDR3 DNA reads TGTGCCAGCAGCGTAGCAGGGCCTAGCGGGGGATCCCAAGAGACCCAGTACTTC.

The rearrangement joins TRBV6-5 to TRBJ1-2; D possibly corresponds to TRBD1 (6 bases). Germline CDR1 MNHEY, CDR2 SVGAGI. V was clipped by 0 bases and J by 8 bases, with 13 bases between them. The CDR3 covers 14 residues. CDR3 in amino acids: CASSYSGQGKGYTF. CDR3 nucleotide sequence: TGTGCCAGCAGTTACTCAGGGCAGGGGAAAGGCTACACCTTC.

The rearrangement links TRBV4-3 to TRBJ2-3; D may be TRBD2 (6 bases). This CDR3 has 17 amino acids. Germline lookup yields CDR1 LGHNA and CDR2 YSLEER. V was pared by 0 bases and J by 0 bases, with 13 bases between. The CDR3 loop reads CASSQDQASGSTDTQYF. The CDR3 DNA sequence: TGCGCCAGCAGCCAAGATCAGGCGAGCGGGAGCACAGATACGCAGTATTTT.

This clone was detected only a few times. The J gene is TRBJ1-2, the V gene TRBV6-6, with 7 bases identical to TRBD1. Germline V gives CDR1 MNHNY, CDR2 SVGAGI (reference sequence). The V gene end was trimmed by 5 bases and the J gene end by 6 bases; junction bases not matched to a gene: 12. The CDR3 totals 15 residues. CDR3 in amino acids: CASSPEGATLNGYTF. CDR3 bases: TGTGCCAGCAGTCCAGAGGGGGCGACTTTAAATGGCTACACCTTC.

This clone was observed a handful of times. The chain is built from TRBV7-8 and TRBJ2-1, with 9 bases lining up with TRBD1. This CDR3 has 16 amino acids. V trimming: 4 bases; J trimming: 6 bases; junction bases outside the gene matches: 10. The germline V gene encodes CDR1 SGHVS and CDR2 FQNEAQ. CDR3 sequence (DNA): TGTGCCAGCAGCTCCCCGGGACAGGGAGGAGCCAATGAGCAGTTCTTC. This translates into CASSSPGQGGANEQFF.